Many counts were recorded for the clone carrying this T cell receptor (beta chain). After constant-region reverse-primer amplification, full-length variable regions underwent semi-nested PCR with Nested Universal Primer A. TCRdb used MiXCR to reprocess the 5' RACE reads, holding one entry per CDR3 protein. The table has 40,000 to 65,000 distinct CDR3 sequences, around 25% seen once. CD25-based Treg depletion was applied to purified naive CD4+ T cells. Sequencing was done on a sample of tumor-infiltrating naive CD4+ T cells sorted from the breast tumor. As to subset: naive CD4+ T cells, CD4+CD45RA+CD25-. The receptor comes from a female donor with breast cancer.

In DNA form, the CDR3 reads TGTGCCAGCAGCCCAGGGACCTGGAGAGGGACCCAGTACTTC. Protein sequence: CASSPGTWRGTQYF. V is TRBV9 and J is TRBJ2-5; perhaps D is TRBD1 or TRBD2 (5 bases each). The V and J ends lost 4 bases and 7 bases respectively, with 17 bases between them. The CDR3 length is 14 residues. Germline CDR1 and CDR2: SGDLS and YYNGEE.